This T cell receptor (beta chain) was captured by sequencing in a study of OX40 agonist ivuxolimab in advanced cancers. Study details: Ivuxolimab is an agonistic anti-OX40 (CD134) antibody, and patients were treated with it.

This clone was seen a single time. The protocol was immunoSEQ multiplex PCR, while the TCRdb copy is restricted to in-frame clones and leaves out a portion. Of roughly 59,000 clones listed, around 81% are singletons. Germline V gene data show CDR1 as SGHKS and CDR2 as YYEKEE (reference sequence). V was cut by 0 bases and J by 5 bases, with 11 bases left in between. There are 14 residues in the CDR3. V usage is TRBV5-5 and J usage is TRBJ2-5, with D unresolved. The specimen was CD4+ or CD8+ T cells sorted from blood, collected in a trial of the OX40 agonist ivuxolimab. The TCR sequence derives from an adult with an advanced solid tumor such as melanoma, head and neck, liver or kidney cancer. CDR3 residues: CASSLAVGKETQYF. The CDR3 region has the DNA TGTGCCAGCAGCTTGGCGGTGGGGAAGGAGACCCAGTACTTC. The entire variable domain, with the rest obtained from reference TRBV5-5 and TRBJ2-5, is as follows: DAGVTQSPTHLIKTRGQQVTLRCSPISGHKSVSWYQQVLGQGPQFIFQYYEKEERGRGNFPDRFSARQFPNYSSELNVNALLLGDSALYLCASSLAVGKETQYFGPGTRLLVL.